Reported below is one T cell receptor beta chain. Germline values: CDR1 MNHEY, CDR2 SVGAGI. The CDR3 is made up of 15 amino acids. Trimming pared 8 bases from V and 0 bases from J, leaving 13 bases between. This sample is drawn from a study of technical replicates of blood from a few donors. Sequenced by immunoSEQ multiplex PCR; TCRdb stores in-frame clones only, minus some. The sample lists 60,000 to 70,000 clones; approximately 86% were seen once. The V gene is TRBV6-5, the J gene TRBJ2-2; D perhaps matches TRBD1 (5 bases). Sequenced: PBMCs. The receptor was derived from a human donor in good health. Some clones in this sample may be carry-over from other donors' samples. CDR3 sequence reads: CASGAQGSNTGELFF. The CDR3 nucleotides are TGTGCCAGCGGGGCGCAGGGCTCGAACACCGGGGAGCTGTTTTTT.